Included here is one T cell receptor beta chain sequence, with context. Its cognate antigen is unknown. The source of the sample is a study of shared clonotypes between healthy human individuals. Study details: Aged 18 to 49, the donors were two women and a few men. CD4 naive cells filled three plates per donor, CD4 memory three, CD8 naive two and CD8 memory one. Findings of the study overall: When naive CD4 clonotypes were compared across a handful of donors, 5% to 5.5% were shared.

Naivety among CD8 cells was defined by CD45RO negativity and positive CCR7 selection, thereby excluding terminally differentiated effector memory CD45RA+ cells. The study drew its donors from healthy HIV-negative adults without recent acute infections or vaccinations. Germline-derived CDR1 and CDR2 are GTSNPN and SVGIG (reference sequence). With 0 bases removed from V and 3 bases from J, the gap between germline ends came to 9 bases. CDR3 length: 13 amino acids. Profiled with immunoSEQ multiplex PCR; TCRdb holds only in-frame clones, not every one. The profile shows some 2 million clones, approximately 94% of them singletons.

Material for sequencing was naive CD8+ T cells sorted from blood. The rearrangement joins TRBV30 to TRBJ2-7; D is unclear. This receptor was taken from a man between 18 and 35 years old in good health. CDR3 in amino acids: CAWSVSQDYEQYF. Written as DNA, the CDR3 is TGTGCCTGGAGTGTATCCCAAGACTACGAGCAGTACTTC.